This note documents a single T cell receptor beta chain sequence. This entry comes from a study of blood T cell repertoires in COVID-19. About the study: Material from acute and convalescent COVID-19 was sourced from the United States, Italy and Spain. T cells, B-cell-depleted T cells, or PBMCs provided the cDNA or gDNA that served as material.

The V gene lost 4 bases and the J gene lost 6 bases, with 7 bases spanning the gap. Germline CDR1 reads ENHRY; CDR2 reads SYGVKD. The CDR3 is 12 amino acids. Authors' analysis steps: Estimation of nucleated cell counts was performed using reference gene primer amplification. Produced via immunoSEQ multiplex PCR; TCRdb's table is partial and in-frame only. The DNA gave D and trimming, while V, J and clone size come from that table. The sample contains tens of thousands of clones, around 90% of which appear only once. The chain carries TRBV10-3 and TRBJ2-1; D gene unclear. The sequence derives from a human donor in a cohort sampled during active COVID-19. The sequencing sample was made of peripheral blood. CDR3 residues: CAISVRANEQFF. The CDR3 region has the DNA TGTGCCATCAGTGTAAGAGCCAATGAGCAGTTCTTC.